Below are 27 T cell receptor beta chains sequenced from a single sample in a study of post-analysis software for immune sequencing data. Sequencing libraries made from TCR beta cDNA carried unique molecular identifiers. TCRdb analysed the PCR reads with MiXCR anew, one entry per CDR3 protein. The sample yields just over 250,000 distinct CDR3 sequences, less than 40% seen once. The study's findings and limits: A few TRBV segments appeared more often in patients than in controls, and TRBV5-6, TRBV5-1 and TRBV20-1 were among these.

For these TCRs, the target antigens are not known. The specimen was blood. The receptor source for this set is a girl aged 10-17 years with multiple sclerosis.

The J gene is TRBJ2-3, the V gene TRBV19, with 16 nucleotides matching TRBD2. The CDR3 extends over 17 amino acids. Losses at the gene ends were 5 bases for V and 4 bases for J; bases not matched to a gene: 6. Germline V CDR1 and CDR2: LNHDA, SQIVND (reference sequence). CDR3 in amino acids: CASSVSGLAGGPDTQYF. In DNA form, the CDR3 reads TGTGCCAGTAGTGTCTCGGGACTAGCGGGGGGGCCAGATACGCAGTATTTT.

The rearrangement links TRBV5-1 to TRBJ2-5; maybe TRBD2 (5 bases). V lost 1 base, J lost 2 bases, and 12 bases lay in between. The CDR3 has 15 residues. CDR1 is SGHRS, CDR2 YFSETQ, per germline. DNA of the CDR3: TGCGCCAGCAGCTTGTTGCCACTAGATCAAGAGACCCAGTACTTC. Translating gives CASSLLPLDQETQYF. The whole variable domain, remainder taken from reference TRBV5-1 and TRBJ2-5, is KAGVTQTPRYLIKTRGQQVTLSCSPISGHRSVSWYQQTPGQGLQFLFEYFSETQRNKGNFPGRFSGRQFSNSRSEMNVSTLELGDSALYLCASSLLPLDQETQYFGPGTRLLVL.

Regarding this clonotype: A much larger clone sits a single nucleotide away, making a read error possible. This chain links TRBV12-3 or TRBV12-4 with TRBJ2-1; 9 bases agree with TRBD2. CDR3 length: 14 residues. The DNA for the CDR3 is TGTTCCAGCAGTTTAGCGGGAGTTAATAATGAGCAGTTCTTC. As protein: CSSSLAGVNNEQFF.

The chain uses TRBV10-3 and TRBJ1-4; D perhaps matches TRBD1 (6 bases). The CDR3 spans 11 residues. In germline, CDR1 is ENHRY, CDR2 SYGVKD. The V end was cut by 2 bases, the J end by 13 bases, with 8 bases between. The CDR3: CAISEGQLLFF. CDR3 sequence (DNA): TGTGCCATCAGTGAGGGACAGCTACTGTTTTTT.

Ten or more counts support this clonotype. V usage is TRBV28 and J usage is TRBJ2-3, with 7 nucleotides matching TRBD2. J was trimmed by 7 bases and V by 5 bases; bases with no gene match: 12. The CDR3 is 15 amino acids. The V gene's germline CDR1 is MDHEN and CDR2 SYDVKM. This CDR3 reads CASSPFGGSRNTQYF. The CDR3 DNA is TGTGCCAGCAGTCCTTTTGGCGGGAGCCGCAATACGCAGTATTTT.

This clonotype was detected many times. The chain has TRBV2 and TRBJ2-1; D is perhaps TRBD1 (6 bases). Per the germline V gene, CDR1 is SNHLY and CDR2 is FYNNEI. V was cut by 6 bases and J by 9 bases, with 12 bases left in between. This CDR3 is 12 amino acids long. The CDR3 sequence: CASSGDRSEQFF. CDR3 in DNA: TGTGCCAGCAGCGGAGACAGGTCTGAGCAGTTCTTC.

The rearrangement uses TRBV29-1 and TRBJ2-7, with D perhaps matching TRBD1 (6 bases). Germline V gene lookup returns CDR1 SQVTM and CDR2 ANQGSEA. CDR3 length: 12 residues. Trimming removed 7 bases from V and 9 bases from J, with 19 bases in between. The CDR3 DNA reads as TGCAGCGGTGGACAGTCCCTACGAGGGCAGTACTTC. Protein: CSGGQSLRGQYF.

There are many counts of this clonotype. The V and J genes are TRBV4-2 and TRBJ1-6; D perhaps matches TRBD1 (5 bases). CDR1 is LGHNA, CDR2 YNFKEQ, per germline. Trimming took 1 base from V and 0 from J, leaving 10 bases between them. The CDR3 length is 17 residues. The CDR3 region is CASSQGGSSSYNSPLHF. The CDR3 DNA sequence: TGTGCCAGCAGCCAAGGGGGGTCGAGCTCCTATAATTCACCCCTCCACTTT.

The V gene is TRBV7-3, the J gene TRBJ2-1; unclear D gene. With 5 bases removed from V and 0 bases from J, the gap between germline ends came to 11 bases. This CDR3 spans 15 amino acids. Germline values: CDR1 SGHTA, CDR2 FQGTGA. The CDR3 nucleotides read TGTGCCAGCAGCCCATACAGAAGCTCCTACAATGAGCAGTTCTTC. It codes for CASSPYRSSYNEQFF.

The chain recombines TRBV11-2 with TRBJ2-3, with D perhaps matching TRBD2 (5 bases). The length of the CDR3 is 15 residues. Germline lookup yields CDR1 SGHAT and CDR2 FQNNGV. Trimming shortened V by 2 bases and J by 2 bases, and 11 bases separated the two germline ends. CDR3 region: CASSLISGPTDTQYF. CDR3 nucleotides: TGTGCCAGCAGCTTAATCAGCGGCCCCACAGATACGCAGTATTTT.

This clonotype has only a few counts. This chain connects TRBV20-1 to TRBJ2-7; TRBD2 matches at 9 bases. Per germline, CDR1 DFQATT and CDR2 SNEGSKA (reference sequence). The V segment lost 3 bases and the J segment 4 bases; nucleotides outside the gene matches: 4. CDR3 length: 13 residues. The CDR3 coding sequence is TGCAGTGCTAGGACTAGCGGATCATACGAGCAGTACTTC. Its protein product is CSARTSGSYEQYF.

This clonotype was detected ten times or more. The CDR3, as DNA: TGTGCCAGCAGTTCGGACTATGGCTACACCTTC. The encoded protein is CASSSDYGYTF. This chain links TRBV12-3 or TRBV12-4 with TRBJ1-2; D unresolved. The CDR3 is 11 amino acids. V lost 4 bases and J lost 3, with 3 bases in between.

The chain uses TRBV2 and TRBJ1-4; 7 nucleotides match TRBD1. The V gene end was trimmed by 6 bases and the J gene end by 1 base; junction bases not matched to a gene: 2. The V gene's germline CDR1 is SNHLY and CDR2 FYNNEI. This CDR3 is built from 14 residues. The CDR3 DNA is TGTGCCAGCAGGGACAGGCAAACTAATGAAAAACTGTTTTTT. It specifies CASRDRQTNEKLFF.

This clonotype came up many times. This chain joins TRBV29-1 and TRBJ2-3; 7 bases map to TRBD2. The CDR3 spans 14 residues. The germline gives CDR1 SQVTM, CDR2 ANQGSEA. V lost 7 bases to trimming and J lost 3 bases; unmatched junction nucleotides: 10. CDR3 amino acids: CSGRAGVGTDTQYF. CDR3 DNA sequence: TGCAGCGGGCGGGCGGGAGTTGGTACAGATACGCAGTATTTT.

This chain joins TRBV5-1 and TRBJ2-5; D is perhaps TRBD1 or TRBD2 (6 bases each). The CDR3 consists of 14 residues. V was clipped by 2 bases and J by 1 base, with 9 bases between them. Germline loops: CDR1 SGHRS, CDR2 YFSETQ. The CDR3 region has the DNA TGCGCCAGCAGCTTACCGGGGGCCCAAGAGACCCAGTACTTC. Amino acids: CASSLPGAQETQYF.

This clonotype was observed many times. The CDR3 loop is CSSNRGETQYF. The CDR3 DNA sequence: TGCAGCTCGAACAGGGGAGAGACCCAGTACTTC. J is TRBJ2-5 and V is TRBV29-1; TRBD1 aligns across 7 bases. There are 11 residues in the CDR3. The V gene end was trimmed by 8 bases and the J gene end by 4 bases; junction bases not matched to a gene: 4. Germline V CDR1 and CDR2: SQVTM, ANQGSEA.

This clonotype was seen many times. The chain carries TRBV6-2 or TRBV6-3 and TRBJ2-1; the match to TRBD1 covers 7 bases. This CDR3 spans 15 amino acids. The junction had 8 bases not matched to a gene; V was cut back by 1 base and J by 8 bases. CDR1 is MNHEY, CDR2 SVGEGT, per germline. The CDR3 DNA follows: TGTGCCAGCAGTTACTTAAGGGACAGCCGCGATGAGCAGTTCTTC. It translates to CASSYLRDSRDEQFF.

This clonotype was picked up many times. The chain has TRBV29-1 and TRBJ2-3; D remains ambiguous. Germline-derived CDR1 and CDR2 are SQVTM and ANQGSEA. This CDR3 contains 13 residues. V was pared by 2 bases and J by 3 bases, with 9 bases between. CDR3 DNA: TGCAGCGTTGAAATGAGATTTACAGATACGCAGTATTTT. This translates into CSVEMRFTDTQYF.

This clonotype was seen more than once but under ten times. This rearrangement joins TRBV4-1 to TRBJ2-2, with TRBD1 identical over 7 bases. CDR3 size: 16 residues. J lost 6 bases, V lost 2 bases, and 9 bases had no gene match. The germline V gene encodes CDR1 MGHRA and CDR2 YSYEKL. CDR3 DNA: TGCGCCAGCAGCCAACTCGGCCAGGGGGAGCCCGGGGAGCTGTTTTTT. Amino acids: CASSQLGQGEPGELFF.

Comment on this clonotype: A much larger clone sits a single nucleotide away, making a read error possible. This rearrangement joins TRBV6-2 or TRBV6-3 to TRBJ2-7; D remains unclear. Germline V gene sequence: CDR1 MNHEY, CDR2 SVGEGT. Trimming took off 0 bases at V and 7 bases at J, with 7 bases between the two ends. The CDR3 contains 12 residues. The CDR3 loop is CASSYSMGEQYF. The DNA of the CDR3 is TGTGCCAGCAGTTACTCGATGGGGGAGCAGTACTTC.

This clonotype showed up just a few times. Here the CDR3 DNA reads TGTGCCAGCAGTGAATCCGGGACCGATAATGAAAAACTGTTTTTT. Translation: CASSESGTDNEKLFF. The chain is built from TRBV25-1 and TRBJ1-4; possibly TRBD1 for D (5 bases). V was clipped by 1 base and J by 4 bases, with 10 bases between them. The germline V gene has CDR1 MGHDK and CDR2 SYGVNS. The CDR3 covers 15 residues.

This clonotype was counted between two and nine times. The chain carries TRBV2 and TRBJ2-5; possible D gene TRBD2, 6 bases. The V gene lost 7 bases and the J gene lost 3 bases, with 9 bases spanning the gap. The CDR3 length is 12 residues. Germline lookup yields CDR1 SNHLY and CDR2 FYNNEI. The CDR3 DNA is TGTGCCAGCAATGGGGAGGAAGAGACCCAGTACTTC. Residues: CASNGEEETQYF. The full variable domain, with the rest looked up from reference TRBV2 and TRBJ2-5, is EPEVTQTPSHQVTQMGQEVILRCVPISNHLYFYWYRQILGQKVEFLVSFYNNEISEKSEIFDDQFSVERPDGSNFTLKIRSTKLEDSAMYFCASNGEEETQYFGPGTRLLVL.

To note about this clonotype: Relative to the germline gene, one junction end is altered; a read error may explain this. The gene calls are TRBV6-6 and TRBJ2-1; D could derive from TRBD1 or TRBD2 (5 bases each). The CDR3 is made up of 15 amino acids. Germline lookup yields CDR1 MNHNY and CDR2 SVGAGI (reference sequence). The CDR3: CACSWGTRRDNEQFF. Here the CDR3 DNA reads TGTGCCTGCAGCTGGGGGACCCGAAGGGACAATGAGCAGTTCTTC.

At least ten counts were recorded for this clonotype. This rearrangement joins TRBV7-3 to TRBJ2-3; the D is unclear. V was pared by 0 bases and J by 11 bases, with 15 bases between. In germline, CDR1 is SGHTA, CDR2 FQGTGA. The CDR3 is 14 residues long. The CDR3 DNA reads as TGTGCCAGCAGCTTAACCTCCTCGCTAGAAGTGCAGTATTTT. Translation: CASSLTSSLEVQYF.

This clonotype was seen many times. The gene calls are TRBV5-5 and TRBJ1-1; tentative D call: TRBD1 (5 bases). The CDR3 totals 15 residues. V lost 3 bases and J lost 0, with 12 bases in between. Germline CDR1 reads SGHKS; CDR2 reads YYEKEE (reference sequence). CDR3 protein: CASSYRQGLNTEAFF. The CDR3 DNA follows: TGTGCCAGCAGCTACCGCCAGGGCCTGAACACTGAAGCTTTCTTT.

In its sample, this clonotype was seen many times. CDR3 nucleotide sequence: TGTGCCAGCAGTAAGGGGGGCTACAATGAGCAGTTCTTC. Residues: CASSKGGYNEQFF. The chain recombines TRBV6-1 with TRBJ2-1; D may correspond to TRBD1 or TRBD2 (6 bases each). Trimming stripped 5 bases from V and 3 bases from J, with 8 bases between. CDR1 MNHNS and CDR2 SASEGT come from the germline V gene. The CDR3 totals 13 residues.

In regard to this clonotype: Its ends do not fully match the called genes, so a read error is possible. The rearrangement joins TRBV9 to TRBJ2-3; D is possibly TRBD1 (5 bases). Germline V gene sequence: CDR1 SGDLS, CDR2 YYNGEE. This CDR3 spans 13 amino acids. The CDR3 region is CASSPIGTGTQYF. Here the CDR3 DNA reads TGTGCCAGCAGCCCAATAGGCACAGGTACGCAGTATTTT.